Shown below are 2 T cell receptor beta chains from a single sample sequenced in a study of T cells expressing NK-cell markers. TCRdb reprocessed the 5' RACE reads, keeping one entry per CDR3 protein, no DNA. In all, the sample yields some 600,000 distinct CDR3 sequences. The sequencing sample was made of blood T cells: a sorted CD56 or NKG2C T cell subset, CD4+ or CD8+ T cells, or bulk PBMC T cells (not recorded which). The receptor set was obtained from a man aged 18-30 years in good health.

The chain is built from TRBV12-3 or TRBV12-4 and TRBJ1-2; with no DNA, the TCRdb D assignment of TRBD1 cannot be verified. This CDR3 is 14 amino acids long. The chain's CDR3 is CASSFLQGATGYTF.

The V and J genes are TRBV27 and TRBJ1-2; TCRdb selects TRBD1, and the lack of DNA leaves this call unchecked. Germline CDR1 reads MNHEY; CDR2 reads SMNVEV (reference sequence). The CDR3 is 16 residues long. CDR3 residues: CASSYLMTGERNGYTF.